The 15 T cell receptor beta chains in this list originate from one sample, sequenced in a study of blood T cell repertoires in COVID-19. Assay: immunoSEQ multiplex PCR; the TCRdb copy retains only in-frame clones and omits some. The sample has 200,000 to 250,000 clones; 88% are singletons. Input material: PBMCs or T cells enriched from blood (not recorded which). The receptors originated from a woman between 25 and 40 years old who had recovered from COVID-19.

The chain is built from TRBV7-9 and TRBJ1-1; D is unresolved. CDR1 and CDR2 from the germline V gene are SEHNR and FQNEAQ (reference sequence). The CDR3 totals 12 residues. V lost 1 base and J 5 bases, leaving 5 bases between the germline ends. CDR3 in amino acids: CASSLGETEAFF. The CDR3 DNA sequence: TGTGCCAGCAGCTTAGGGGAGACTGAAGCTTTCTTT.

V usage is TRBV2 and J usage is TRBJ2-3; 10 bases map to TRBD1. The CDR3 is made up of 19 amino acids. Germline values: CDR1 SNHLY, CDR2 FYNNEI. Trimming removed 5 bases from V and 2 bases from J; junction bases left unmatched: 16. The CDR3 sequence: CASSFKKGQGRPTTDTQYF. Here the CDR3 DNA reads TGTGCCAGCAGTTTTAAGAAGGGACAGGGGCGACCCACCACAGATACGCAGTATTTT.

The rearrangement uses TRBV4-1 and TRBJ1-6; D is possibly TRBD1 (6 bases). The germline V gene has CDR1 MGHRA and CDR2 YSYEKL. V gave up 0 bases and J gave up 6 bases, with 12 bases separating them. The CDR3 contains 16 residues. The CDR3: CASSQDRGSLNSPLHF. Here the CDR3 DNA reads TGCGCCAGCAGCCAAGATAGGGGGAGTCTTAATTCACCCCTCCACTTT.

A single count supports this clone. The V and J genes are TRBV21-1 and TRBJ1-5; TRBD1 reflects the table's D call only, with no check against the DNA. TRBV21-1 is deemed a pseudogene. This CDR3 has 18 residues. CDR3 in DNA: TGTGCCAGCAGCAAAACAGGGAAGGGTGCGTTGAGCAATCAGCCCCAGCATTTT. This encodes CASSKTGKGALSNQPQHF.

The genes are TRBV6-5 and TRBJ1-1; maybe TRBD1 (5 bases). Germline assignment: CDR1 MNHEY and CDR2 SVGAGI. This CDR3 contains 15 residues. V lost 8 bases and J 4 bases, leaving 20 bases between the germline ends. The CDR3 region is CASRSGSRGGTEAFF. Here the CDR3 DNA reads TGTGCCAGCCGGTCCGGGTCCCGGGGGGGCACTGAAGCTTTCTTT.

The J gene is TRBJ2-1, the V gene TRBV19; 7 bases line up with TRBD2. The CDR3 is 15 residues long. Per the germline V gene, CDR1 is LNHDA and CDR2 is SQIVND (reference sequence). The V and J ends lost 7 bases and 0 bases, in that order; junction bases with no gene match: 6. CDR3 loop: CASNQRGNSYNEQFF. DNA for the CDR3: TGTGCCAGTAACCAGCGGGGAAACTCCTACAATGAGCAGTTCTTC.

The rearrangement uses TRBV20-1 and TRBJ2-2; TRBD2 matches at 8 bases. The CDR3 is made up of 15 amino acids. The J segment lost 5 bases and the V segment lost 3 bases, leaving 8 bases of the junction unmatched. CDR1 and CDR2 from the germline V gene are DFQATT and SNEGSKA (reference sequence). This CDR3 reads CSASWRGVRTGELFF. In DNA, the CDR3 is TGCAGTGCTAGTTGGCGGGGGGTTAGGACCGGGGAGCTGTTTTTT.

The CDR3 nucleotides are TGTGCCAGTACCCTCCTCGAGGGTCGACAGCCCCAGCATTTT. Amino acids: CASTLLEGRQPQHF. The gene calls are TRBV19 and TRBJ1-5; D is ambiguous. Trimming removed 7 bases at V and 7 bases at J, with 17 bases between. Germline V gene sequence: CDR1 LNHDA, CDR2 SQIVND (reference sequence). This CDR3 region has 14 residues.

The CDR3 spells CASSRLLSSGNTIYF. The CDR3 DNA is TGTGCCAGCAGCAGACTCCTAAGCTCTGGAAACACCATATATTTT. The rearrangement joins TRBV7-9 to TRBJ1-3; D is uncertain. Germline loops: CDR1 SEHNR, CDR2 FQNEAQ (reference sequence). Trimming left V 5 bases short and J 0 bases short, with 11 bases between. CDR3 length: 15 amino acids. Looking up the rest from reference TRBV7-9 and TRBJ1-3 gives the full variable domain: DTGVSQNPRHKITKRGQNVTFRCDPISEHNRLYWYRQTLGQGPEFLTYFQNEAQLEKSRLLSDRFSAERPKGSFSTLEIQRTEQGDSAMYLCASSRLLSSGNTIYFGEGSWLTVV.

There are a few counts of this clone. The CDR3 is CASRDSAMNTEAFF. The DNA for the CDR3 is TGTGCCAGCCGGGACAGCGCCATGAACACTGAAGCTTTCTTT. The chain couples TRBV19 to TRBJ1-1, with TRBD1 identical over 7 bases. Losses at the gene ends were 9 bases for V and 0 bases for J; bases not matched to a gene: 7. Per the germline V gene, CDR1 is LNHDA and CDR2 is SQIVND (reference sequence). The CDR3 covers 14 residues. Using reference TRBV19 and TRBJ1-1 for the parts outside the CDR3, the full variable domain is DGGITQSPKYLFRKEGQNVTLSCEQNLNHDAMYWYRQDPGQGLRLIYYSQIVNDFQKGDIAEGYSVSREKKESFPLTVTSAQKNPTAFYLCASRDSAMNTEAFFGQGTRLTVV.

The genes are TRBV6-2 or TRBV6-3 and TRBJ2-7, with a possible D match to TRBD1 (6 bases). The germline V and J ends were trimmed by 6 bases and 1 base, with 10 bases remaining between them. Germline assignment: CDR1 MNHEY and CDR2 SVGEGT. This CDR3 contains 13 residues. The DNA for the CDR3 is TGTGCCAGCAGCCCACAGGGATCCTACGAGCAGTACTTC. This translates into CASSPQGSYEQYF.

The V and J genes are TRBV6-5 and TRBJ1-2; tentatively, D is TRBD1 (5 bases). The CDR3 length is 12 residues. CDR1 MNHEY and CDR2 SVGAGI come from the germline V gene. Trimming left V 7 bases short and J 3 bases short, with 9 bases between. CDR3 sequence reads: CASTAGDYGYTF. CDR3 bases: TGTGCCAGCACAGCGGGGGACTATGGCTACACCTTC.

To note about this clone: Other DNA sequences within the sample encode an identical CDR3. DNA for the CDR3: TGTGCCAGTAGTACCGGACTCAGGGAGACCCAGTACTTC. This gives the protein CASSTGLRETQYF. The chain couples TRBV19 to TRBJ2-5, with D maybe TRBD2 (5 bases). The germline CDR1 and CDR2 sequences are LNHDA and SQIVND (reference sequence). Trimming pared 4 bases from V and 5 bases from J, leaving 11 bases between. The CDR3 loop spans 13 amino acids. The entire variable domain, with the rest obtained from reference TRBV19 and TRBJ2-5, is as follows: DGGITQSPKYLFRKEGQNVTLSCEQNLNHDAMYWYRQDPGQGLRLIYYSQIVNDFQKGDIAEGYSVSREKKESFPLTVTSAQKNPTAFYLCASSTGLRETQYFGPGTRLLVL.

CDR3 DNA: TGCAGCGTTGAAGGCACGGAGAGAGTTTACAATGAGCAGTTCTTC. Residues: CSVEGTERVYNEQFF. The chain recombines TRBV29-1 with TRBJ2-1, with no clear D. The CDR3 is 15 amino acids. Trimming cost V 1 base and J 4 bases, with 14 bases left between them. CDR1 is SQVTM, CDR2 ANQGSEA, per germline.

The V gene is TRBV11-2, the J gene TRBJ1-2; TRBD1 matches 7 bases. The CDR3 is 13 residues long. The ends lost 3 bases at V and 4 bases at J; junction bases unmatched: 2. Germline V gene lookup returns CDR1 SGHAT and CDR2 FQNNGV. CDR3 sequence: CASSFRDSYGYTF. In DNA form, the CDR3 reads TGTGCCAGCAGCTTCCGGGACAGCTATGGCTACACCTTC. Full variable domain (rest looked up from reference TRBV11-2 and TRBJ1-2): EAGVAQSPRYKIIEKRQSVAFWCNPISGHATLYWYQQILGQGPKLLIQFQNNGVVDDSQLPKDRFSAERLKGVDSTLKIQPAKLEDSAVYLCASSFRDSYGYTFGSGTRLTVV.